The clone carrying this T cell receptor (beta chain) has only one observation. The antigen remains undetermined. This specimen belongs to a study of siplizumab effects on memory and regulatory T cells. Study-wide results and limits: Sequences below about 10^-5 frequency were poorly captured, and few alloreactive clones mapped to unstimulated subsets. The majority of clones, roughly 75-96% of proliferating CD4+ or CD8+ clones, lacked an assignable naive or memory phenotype. The authors did not confirm suppressive function in proliferating Tregs from siplizumab cultures.

The repertoire was sequenced with immunoSEQ multiplex PCR; TCRdb's copy has only in-frame clones and lacks some. This table holds tens of thousands of clones, about 94% found once. The V and J ends lost 1 base and 1 base respectively, with 7 bases between them. There are 13 residues in the CDR3. Per the germline V gene, CDR1 is GTSNPN and CDR2 is SVGIG (reference sequence). Material for sequencing was non-Treg CD4+ T cells sorted from blood. This receptor was obtained from a human donor in good health. This sequence joins TRBV30 and TRBJ1-1; TRBD1 might be the D (5 bases). CDR3 loop: CAWSGQTNTEAFF. CDR3 DNA sequence: TGTGCCTGGAGTGGACAGACGAACACTGAAGCTTTCTTT.